This T cell receptor beta chain was recovered during a study of regulatory T cells in long-lasting Graves disease. Building the TCR beta libraries relied on iRepertoire HTBI primers, and CDR3 regions underwent Arm-PCR. Each CDR3 protein is one row after TCRdb ran MiXCR on the multiplex PCR reads. The sample lists roughly 320,000 distinct CDR3 sequences; approximately 15% were seen once. This clonotype turned up a few times. The time point here: newly diagnosed GD, antithyroid drugs for less than 3 months. The TCR library was prepared using RNA isolated from PBMCs. The J segment lost 3 bases and the V segment lost 3 bases, leaving 6 bases of the junction unmatched. The germline gives CDR1 DFQATT, CDR2 SNEGSKA (reference sequence). The CDR3 contains 14 residues. This sample was shared with a second study, whose subject was T cells in Graves' hyperthyroidism and ophthalmopathy.

This clonotype originated in a man aged 40-49 years with Graves disease. Sequencing was performed on peripheral blood mononuclear cells (PBMCs), taken at new diagnosis, from a patient treated with antithyroid drugs. This chain connects TRBV20-1 to TRBJ2-5; 8 bases fit TRBD2. For the CDR3, the DNA is TGCAGTGCTAGGCGGGGGGCGACAAAAGAGACCCAGTACTTC. Its protein product is CSARRGATKETQYF.